This TCR beta chain derives from a study of T cells in Graves' hyperthyroidism and ophthalmopathy. Per germline, CDR1 SGHDN and CDR2 FVKESK. CDR3 length: 19 residues. V lost 5 bases, J lost 4 bases, and 21 bases stayed unmatched. This clonotype was observed at least ten times. TCR beta CDR3 region amplification was performed from RNA transcripts. During a first-round RT-PCR of the TCR CDR3, the HTBI primer set was used. TCRdb redid the calling of the multiplex PCR reads with MiXCR, one entry per CDR3 protein. This table holds about 700,000 distinct CDR3 sequences, 12% to 15% found once. This TCR was recovered from a woman aged 18-29 years with Graves' hyperthyroidism. Sample: blood. The J gene is TRBJ1-1, the V gene TRBV14; 8 nucleotides line up with TRBD1. CDR3 loop: CASSEVSFRGRESRTEAFF. In nucleotides, the CDR3 is TGTGCCAGCAGCGAAGTAAGTTTCAGGGGGCGCGAATCTCGCACTGAAGCTTTCTTT.